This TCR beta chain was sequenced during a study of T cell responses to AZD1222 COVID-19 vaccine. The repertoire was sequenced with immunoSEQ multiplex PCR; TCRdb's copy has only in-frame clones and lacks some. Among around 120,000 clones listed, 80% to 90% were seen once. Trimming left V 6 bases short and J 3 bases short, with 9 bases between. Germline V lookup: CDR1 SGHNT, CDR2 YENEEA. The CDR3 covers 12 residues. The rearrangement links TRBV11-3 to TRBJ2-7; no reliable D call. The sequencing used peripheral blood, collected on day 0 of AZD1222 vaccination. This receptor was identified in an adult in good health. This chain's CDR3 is CASSYRNYEQYF. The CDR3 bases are TGTGCCAGCAGTTACAGAAACTACGAGCAGTACTTC.